A selection of T cell receptor beta chains follows, all from one sample in a study of blood T cell repertoires in COVID-19. Generated by immunoSEQ multiplex PCR, the TCRdb table keeps only in-frame clones and is missing some. This sample has approximately 110,000 clones, with about 70% found just once. Specimen: peripheral blood. The source of these receptors is a man aged 80 or over with COVID-19, enrolled during active disease. Each CDR3 is given with its conserved first and last residue. Fields, in order: CDR3 DNA, CDR3 protein, V gene, D gene, clone size, J gene. D genes are given only for firm matches. Where a row states a size, it is once, few, many or the class of an expanded clone; other rows omit it.

CDR3nt: TGTGCCAGCAGCCCGTACGACAGTGGCTCTGGGGCCAACGTCCTGACTTTC
CDR3aa: CASSPYDSGSGANVLTF
v_gene: TRBV4-2
d_gene: NA
abundance: NA
j_gene: TRBJ2-6

CDR3nt: TGTGCCAGCAGTTTGAGGGTAGGTCAGCCCCAGCATTTT
CDR3aa: CASSLRVGQPQHF
v_gene: TRBV28
d_gene: NA
abundance: NA
j_gene: TRBJ1-5

CDR3nt: TGTGCCAGTAGTCCGACAGGCACAGATACGCAGTATTTT
CDR3aa: CASSPTGTDTQYF
v_gene: TRBV19
d_gene: NA
abundance: NA
j_gene: TRBJ2-3

CDR3nt: TGTGCCAGCAGTTACGCCCCGGAGGGACTAGCGGGATACGAGCAGTACTTC
CDR3aa: CASSYAPEGLAGYEQYF
v_gene: TRBV6-2/TRBV6-3
d_gene: TRBD2
abundance: NA
j_gene: TRBJ2-7

CDR3nt: TGTGCCAGCAGTGCCTCCACAGGGGTCACTGAAGCTTTCTTT
CDR3aa: CASSASTGVTEAFF
v_gene: TRBV6-6
d_gene: TRBD1
abundance: NA
j_gene: TRBJ1-1

CDR3nt: TGTGCCAGCAGCCAAGATTCGGCAGGGCGGAATTCACCCCTCCACTTT
CDR3aa: CASSQDSAGRNSPLHF
v_gene: TRBV4-2
d_gene: NA
abundance: NA
j_gene: TRBJ1-6

CDR3nt: TGTGCCAGCAGTGAACAAGGGGGCGCGCACTATGGCTACACCTTC
CDR3aa: CASSEQGGAHYGYTF
v_gene: TRBV6-1
d_gene: TRBD1
abundance: NA
j_gene: TRBJ1-2

CDR3nt: TGTGCCTCCCGGGCAGATACGCAGTATTTT
CDR3aa: CASRADTQYF
v_gene: TRBV2
d_gene: NA
abundance: NA
j_gene: TRBJ2-3

CDR3nt: TGCGCCAGCAGCTTGGCAGCGGGAGCCTCCTACAATGAGCAGTTCTTC
CDR3aa: CASSLAAGASYNEQFF
v_gene: TRBV5-1
d_gene: TRBD2
abundance: few
j_gene: TRBJ2-1

CDR3nt: TGTGCCAGCAGCTTAGGAGGTTCCGGGGAGGGCACTGAAGCTTTCTTT
CDR3aa: CASSLGGSGEGTEAFF
v_gene: TRBV7-9
d_gene: NA
abundance: NA
j_gene: TRBJ1-1

CDR3nt: TGTGCCAGTAGTGTCTCCACAGGGGTTCGAAGGGGCTACACCTTC
CDR3aa: CASSVSTGVRRGYTF
v_gene: TRBV19
d_gene: TRBD1
abundance: NA
j_gene: TRBJ1-2

CDR3nt: TGTGCCAGCAGTGAACAGGGGGGAATTGACTCCTATAATTCACCCCTCCACTTT
CDR3aa: CASSEQGGIDSYNSPLHF
v_gene: TRBV2
d_gene: TRBD1
abundance: NA
j_gene: TRBJ1-6

CDR3nt: TGCGCCAGCTGTGAAAGGGGCCTGGGGGAGCAGTACTTC
CDR3aa: CASCERGLGEQYF
v_gene: TRBV10-1
d_gene: NA
abundance: NA
j_gene: TRBJ2-7

CDR3nt: TGTGCCAGCAGCTTCGCGGGCAATCAGCCCCAGCATTTT
CDR3aa: CASSFAGNQPQHF
v_gene: TRBV11-2
d_gene: NA
abundance: NA
j_gene: TRBJ1-5

CDR3nt: TGTGCCAGCAGTTTATCGCTAGCGGGAGGGAGTACGTTTGTGGGCAATGAGCAGTTCTTC
CDR3aa: CASSLSLAGGSTFVGNEQFF
v_gene: TRBV28
d_gene: TRBD2
abundance: NA
j_gene: TRBJ2-1

CDR3nt: TGTGCCAGCAGCTTAGGTGGGACAGAGTACTACGAGCAGTACTTC
CDR3aa: CASSLGGTEYYEQYF
v_gene: TRBV7-6
d_gene: TRBD1
abundance: few
j_gene: TRBJ2-7

CDR3nt: TGTGCCAGCAGTAACCCCGGGAGGAGTCAGCCCCAGCATTTT
CDR3aa: CASSNPGRSQPQHF
v_gene: TRBV28
d_gene: NA
abundance: NA
j_gene: TRBJ1-5

CDR3nt: TGTGCCACCAGCAGAGATCTCAGCTACAATGAGCAGTTCTTC
CDR3aa: CATSRDLSYNEQFF
v_gene: TRBV15
d_gene: NA
abundance: NA
j_gene: TRBJ2-1

CDR3nt: TGTGCCAGCAGCCGTTTCGACAGTGGGGCCTATAATTCACCCCTCCACTTT
CDR3aa: CASSRFDSGAYNSPLHF
v_gene: TRBV11-2
d_gene: NA
abundance: few
j_gene: TRBJ1-6

CDR3nt: TGTGCCAGCAGCCCCAGAGACCTAGCCGGCACCGGGGAGCTGTTTTTT
CDR3aa: CASSPRDLAGTGELFF
v_gene: TRBV7-8
d_gene: NA
abundance: NA
j_gene: TRBJ2-2

CDR3nt: TGTGCCAGCAGCCAACCCCTCGGACAGGGGGTGCGAGGCTACACCTTC
CDR3aa: CASSQPLGQGVRGYTF
v_gene: TRBV4-2
d_gene: TRBD1
abundance: NA
j_gene: TRBJ1-2

CDR3nt: TGTGCCAGCAGCCCCCGGGGTGAGAGGACAGATACGCAGTATTTT
CDR3aa: CASSPRGERTDTQYF
v_gene: TRBV7-2
d_gene: NA
abundance: NA
j_gene: TRBJ2-3

CDR3nt: TGTGCCAGCAGCCCCTCGACAGGGGGCGGGGAGACCCAGTACTTC
CDR3aa: CASSPSTGGGETQYF
v_gene: TRBV5-4
d_gene: TRBD1
abundance: NA
j_gene: TRBJ2-5

CDR3nt: TGTGCCACCAGCAGAGGAATCCTAGCGTCCTACAATGAGCAGTTCTTC
CDR3aa: CATSRGILASYNEQFF
v_gene: TRBV15
d_gene: NA
abundance: NA
j_gene: TRBJ2-1

CDR3nt: TGTGCCAGCAGATCAGGGGGAGATGAAAAACTGTTTTTT
CDR3aa: CASRSGGDEKLFF
v_gene: TRBV6-5
d_gene: TRBD1
abundance: NA
j_gene: TRBJ1-4

CDR3nt: TGTGCCACCTTTACTAGCGGGTTTTACAATGAGCAGTTCTTC
CDR3aa: CATFTSGFYNEQFF
v_gene: TRBV28
d_gene: TRBD2
abundance: once
j_gene: TRBJ2-1

CDR3nt: TGTGCCAGAAGCCAAAAACCCCGGGACAGGGCAGCCTACAATGAGCAGTTCTTC
CDR3aa: CARSQKPRDRAAYNEQFF
v_gene: TRBV5-3
d_gene: TRBD1
abundance: NA
j_gene: TRBJ2-1